Listed here are 18 T cell receptor beta chains from one sample, sequenced in a study of cytomegalovirus exposure and HLA in healthy donors. Primers included in the PCR were 60 Vbeta and 13 Jbeta primers. Assay used: immunoSEQ multiplex PCR; TCRdb lists only in-frame clones, some missing. The sample includes about 93,000 clones, around four fifths of them seen just once. Sequencing was done on a sample of PBMCs. The receptors were gathered from a man aged 25-45 years in good health and CMV-seronegative.

The chain links TRBV11-2 to TRBJ1-3; D possibly corresponds to TRBD1 (6 bases). The CDR3 spans 18 residues. Trimming cost V 1 base and J 1 base, with 17 bases left between them. Germline CDR1 is SGHAT and CDR2 is FQNNGV. The CDR3 coding sequence is TGTGCCAGCAGCTTAGGGGTGGCCGGGGGGCGTTCTGGAAACACCATATATTTT. Its translation is CASSLGVAGGRSGNTIYF.

This clone was picked up a small number of times. This chain uses TRBV5-6 with TRBJ1-2; D is unresolved. Germline lookup yields CDR1 SGHDT and CDR2 YYEEEE. This CDR3 contains 14 residues. V lost 2 bases, J lost 1 base, and 9 bases lay in between. CDR3 bases: TGTGCCAGCAGCTTTCCTAACGATAACTATGGCTACACCTTC. This encodes CASSFPNDNYGYTF. Using reference TRBV5-6 and TRBJ1-2 for the parts outside the CDR3, the full variable domain is DAGVTQSPTHLIKTRGQQVTLRCSPKSGHDTVSWYQQALGQGPQFIFQYYEEEERQRGNFPDRFSGHQFPNYSSELNVNALLLGDSALYLCASSFPNDNYGYTFGSGTRLTVV.

This clone was seen once. This chain uses TRBV7-8 with TRBJ2-7; TRBD2 aligns across 8 bases. Looked up from germline, CDR1 is SGHVS and CDR2 is FQNEAQ. The CDR3 extends over 15 amino acids. The V gene end was trimmed by 4 bases and the J gene end by 2 bases; junction bases not matched to a gene: 7. Written as DNA, the CDR3 is TGTGCCAGCAGCTGGAGCGGGAGAAACACCTACGAGCAGTACTTC. Translated, it gives CASSWSGRNTYEQYF.

This chain links TRBV19 with TRBJ2-5, with TRBD1 matching 8 bases. The germline V gene has CDR1 LNHDA and CDR2 SQIVND (reference sequence). Unmatched junction bases numbered 6, after V lost 5 bases and J lost 4 bases. CDR3 size: 14 residues. The CDR3: CASSLGQGIETQYF. The CDR3, as DNA: TGTGCCAGTAGTCTCGGACAGGGAATAGAGACCCAGTACTTC.

This sequence joins TRBV6-1 and TRBJ2-7; possible D gene TRBD1, 6 bases. V lost 0 bases and J 2 bases, leaving 11 bases between the germline ends. Per the germline V gene, CDR1 is MNHNS and CDR2 is SASEGT. The CDR3 totals 15 residues. The CDR3 sequence: CASSEAGQPTYEQYF. The CDR3 DNA follows: TGTGCCAGCAGTGAAGCGGGACAACCTACCTACGAGCAGTACTTC.

The chain uses TRBV4-1 and TRBJ2-3, with 7 bases lining up with TRBD2. CDR1 is MGHRA, CDR2 YSYEKL, per germline. V lost 2 bases and J lost 3; bases outside the gene matches: 5. The CDR3 runs to 15 residues. This CDR3 reads CASSQNSGFTDTQYF. CDR3 DNA sequence: TGCGCCAGCAGCCAAAATAGCGGGTTTACAGATACGCAGTATTTT.

The chain carries TRBV6-1 and TRBJ2-7; D is possibly TRBD1 (5 bases). The CDR3 runs to 14 residues. The V gene's germline CDR1 is MNHNS and CDR2 SASEGT. V was shortened by 1 base and J by 2 bases, with 9 bases between the two germline ends. CDR3 nucleotides: TGTGCCAGCAGTGAAGAGGGGAACCCCTACGAGCAGTACTTC. It is translated as CASSEEGNPYEQYF.

The chain has TRBV6-4 and TRBJ2-3, with a tentative D call TRBD2 (5 bases). Trimming took off 5 bases at V and 6 bases at J, with 18 bases between the two ends. The germline V gene encodes CDR1 MRHNA and CDR2 SNTAGT. The CDR3 sequence is 15 residues long. CDR3 nucleotides: TGTGCCAGCAGTCCATCCGGGTCCCCGGGGGATACGCAGTATTTT. It encodes CASSPSGSPGDTQYF.

The chain links TRBV2 to TRBJ2-7; 7 positions agree with TRBD1. Germline V gives CDR1 SNHLY, CDR2 FYNNEI. The V gene end was trimmed by 1 base and the J gene end by 12 bases; junction bases not matched to a gene: 9. The CDR3 totals 13 residues. CDR3 coding DNA: TGTGCCAGCAGTGAAGGAGGGGGCAGAGGGAGGTACTTC. Its protein is CASSEGGGRGRYF. The variable domain in full, completed from reference TRBV2 and TRBJ2-7, reads EPEVTQTPSHQVTQMGQEVILRCVPISNHLYFYWYRQILGQKVEFLVSFYNNEISEKSEIFDDQFSVERPDGSNFTLKIRSTKLEDSAMYFCASSEGGGRGRYFGPGTRLTVT.

The gene calls are TRBV5-4 and TRBJ2-1; 9 bases match TRBD2. Germline values: CDR1 SGHNT, CDR2 YYREEE (reference sequence). V trimming: 0 bases; J trimming: 4 bases; junction bases outside the gene matches: 5. CDR3 length equals 16 residues. CDR3 bases: TGTGCCAGCAGCTTGGGAGGAGCGGGGGGATACAATGAGCAGTTCTTC. Amino acids: CASSLGGAGGYNEQFF. Looking up the rest from reference TRBV5-4 and TRBJ2-1 gives the full variable domain: ETGVTQSPTHLIKTRGQQVTLRCSSQSGHNTVSWYQQALGQGPQFIFQYYREEENGRGNFPPRFSGLQFPNYSSELNVNALELDDSALYLCASSLGGAGGYNEQFFGPGTRLTVL.

The V call is TRBV27, the J call TRBJ2-7; tentatively, D is TRBD1 (6 bases). CDR1 and CDR2 (germline): MNHEY, SMNVEV (reference sequence). The V end was cut by 4 bases, the J end by 3 bases, with 10 bases between. The CDR3 totals 13 residues. CDR3 region: CASSYRDLYEQYF. CDR3 bases: TGTGCCAGCAGTTACAGGGACCTCTACGAGCAGTACTTC.

The rearrangement uses TRBV18 and TRBJ2-3, with D tentatively TRBD2 (5 bases). This CDR3 comprises 16 residues. CDR1 is KGHSH, CDR2 LQKENI, per germline. V was trimmed by 6 bases and J by 1 base, leaving 17 bases between them. CDR3 loop: CASSRGREIGTDTQYF. CDR3 in DNA: TGTGCCAGCTCCCGAGGACGGGAAATTGGCACAGATACGCAGTATTTT.

The chain links TRBV5-4 to TRBJ2-2; 7 bases line up with TRBD1. The V and J ends lost 0 bases and 6 bases, in that order; junction bases with no gene match: 5. This CDR3 comprises 15 residues. CDR1 is SGHNT and CDR2 is YYREEE in the germline V gene (reference sequence). CDR3 protein: CASSLAFQGAGELFF. DNA for the CDR3: TGTGCCAGCAGCTTGGCTTTCCAGGGGGCCGGGGAGCTGTTTTTT. The whole variable domain, remainder taken from reference TRBV5-4 and TRBJ2-2, is ETGVTQSPTHLIKTRGQQVTLRCSSQSGHNTVSWYQQALGQGPQFIFQYYREEENGRGNFPPRFSGLQFPNYSSELNVNALELDDSALYLCASSLAFQGAGELFFGEGSRLTVL.

This chain connects TRBV29-1 to TRBJ1-2; D unclear. Trimming took off 3 bases at V and 3 bases at J, with 11 bases between the two ends. The CDR3 consists of 13 residues. Germline-derived CDR1 and CDR2 are SQVTM and ANQGSEA. CDR3 residues: CSVDPPEDYGYTF. The CDR3, as DNA: TGCAGCGTTGACCCCCCCGAGGACTATGGCTACACCTTC.

J is TRBJ2-1 and V is TRBV5-6; TRBD1 aligns across 11 bases. V was pared by 0 bases and J by 6 bases, with 2 bases of the junction left unmatched. The germline V gene encodes CDR1 SGHDT and CDR2 YYEEEE. The CDR3 sequence is 15 residues long. The chain's CDR3 is CASSLEGTGGNEQFF. The DNA for the CDR3 is TGTGCCAGCAGCTTGGAGGGGACAGGGGGCAATGAGCAGTTCTTC.

The chain uses TRBV27 and TRBJ2-1; TRBD2 agrees at 13 bases. Per the germline V gene, CDR1 is MNHEY and CDR2 is SMNVEV (reference sequence). V was pared by 6 bases and J by 9 bases, with 8 bases of the junction left unmatched. The CDR3 contains 15 residues. The CDR3 DNA reads as TGTGCCAGCAGGGAACTAGCGGGGGGGCCTGGTGAGCAGTTCTTC. This translates into CASRELAGGPGEQFF.

The rearrangement joins TRBV6-6 to TRBJ1-1, with 7 bases that match TRBD1. Per the germline V gene, CDR1 is MNHNY and CDR2 is SVGAGI (reference sequence). This CDR3 spans 15 amino acids. J was trimmed by 1 base and V by 1 base; bases with no gene match: 3. The CDR3 loop is CASSYYDRANTEAFF. CDR3 nucleotide sequence: TGTGCCAGCAGTTACTATGACAGGGCGAACACTGAAGCTTTCTTT.

The genes are TRBV6-4 and TRBJ2-2, with 9 positions matching TRBD2. J lost 2 bases, V lost 4 bases, and 17 bases had no gene match. CDR3 length: 20 amino acids. The germline V gene has CDR1 MRHNA and CDR2 SNTAGT. The CDR3 is CASSVEFLGAGGSNTGELFF. The CDR3 coding sequence is TGTGCCAGCAGTGTGGAATTTTTAGGAGCGGGAGGCAGTAACACCGGGGAGCTGTTTTTT.